This T cell receptor (beta chain) came from a study of a mutant IDH1 vaccine in newly diagnosed glioma. The sample's time point: week 35, safety follow-up. Alongside topical imiquimod, each dose of vaccine comprised 300 ug of mutant IDH1 20-mer peptide. A remark on this clone: No antigen is known for it.

Clones were read by immunoSEQ multiplex PCR, and TCRdb kept only the in-frame ones, dropping some. The table has approximately 61,000 clones, about four fifths seen once; the top ten hold roughly 5%. The receptor comes from a man aged 40-49 years with glioma. The source was PBMCs, collected from a glioma patient whose treatment included an IDH1 peptide vaccine.

The CDR3 nucleotides are TGTGCCAGCAGCGTAGTGGGTAGCGGAAACTACAATGAGCAGTTCTTC. Encoded protein: CASSVVGSGNYNEQFF. V is TRBV9 and J is TRBJ2-1; a weak D match, TRBD2 (6 bases). The CDR3 covers 16 residues. Trimming left V 0 bases short and J 3 bases short, with 13 bases between. Per germline, CDR1 SGDLS and CDR2 YYNGEE.